This entry lists 13 T cell receptor beta chains sequenced from one sample in a study of beta chain features in type 1 diabetes. The investigators reverse transcribed all of the isolated RNA, so they sequenced expressed TCRB transcripts. Produced via immunoSEQ multiplex PCR; TCRdb's table is partial and in-frame only. Of roughly 400,000 clones listed, roughly a tenth are singletons. These TCRs are of unknown antigen specificity. Points from the study as a whole: Moderate yet significant TCRB CDR3 shortening was seen in Type 1 diabetes patients in all four CD4+ subsets.

The sequenced material came from central memory CD4+ T cells from blood. These TCRs come from a young man with type 1 diabetes.

This rearrangement joins TRBV5-4 to TRBJ2-3; D might be TRBD2 (6 bases). The CDR3 runs 15 residues. V lost 4 bases to trimming and J lost 6 bases, with 18 bases between them. Germline V gene sequence: CDR1 SGHNT, CDR2 YYREEE (reference sequence). CDR3 residues: CASSPGSGKTDTQYF. Written as DNA, the CDR3 is TGTGCCAGCAGCCCCGGTAGCGGTAAGACTGATACGCAGTATTTT.

With respect to this clone: Relative to the germline gene, one junction end is altered; a read error may explain this. This sample includes further DNA sequences coding for the same CDR3. The V and J genes are TRBV19 and TRBJ2-7; D may correspond to TRBD1 or TRBD2 (5 bases each). Germline CDR1 and CDR2: LNHDA and SQIVND (reference sequence). This CDR3 has 15 amino acids. The CDR3 spells CASSIAGGSTYEQYF. CDR3 sequence (DNA): TGTGCCAGTAGTATTGCTGGGGGTTCTACCTACGAACAGTACTTC.

This clone has more than one count but fewer than ten. The gene calls are TRBV2 and TRBJ1-4; TRBD1 aligns across 9 bases. Germline V gives CDR1 SNHLY, CDR2 FYNNEI. This CDR3 has 15 amino acids. Trimming at V came to 6 bases and at J to 1 base, leaving 3 bases not matched to a gene. The DNA for the CDR3 is TGTGCCAGCAGGGTGGACAGGGGAACTAATGAAAAACTGTTTTTT. Amino acids: CASRVDRGTNEKLFF.

This clone was found many times. This sequence joins TRBV10-3 and TRBJ2-7; D unclear. The CDR3 is made up of 15 amino acids. In germline, CDR1 is ENHRY, CDR2 SYGVKD. V lost 2 bases and J 0 bases, leaving 11 bases between the germline ends. The CDR3 sequence is CAISERTASSYEQYF. CDR3 sequence (DNA): TGTGCCATCAGTGAGAGGACGGCGAGCTCCTACGAGCAGTACTTC.

The chain carries TRBV11-2 and TRBJ2-7; the D gene is possibly TRBD2 (6 bases). V dropped 5 bases and J dropped 4 bases, with 15 bases sitting between them. From germline, CDR1 is SGHAT and CDR2 FQNNGV. The CDR3 runs 14 residues. CDR3 sequence reads: CASSPQYGGYEQYF. The CDR3 DNA is TGTGCCAGCAGCCCCCAGTACGGGGGATACGAGCAGTACTTC.

This clone occurred a few times. The V call is TRBV5-1, the J call TRBJ2-5; D is unresolved. Trimming removed 2 bases at V and 0 bases at J, with 8 bases between. The CDR3 covers 14 residues. The V gene's germline CDR1 is SGHRS and CDR2 YFSETQ. The CDR3 region is CASSFMNYQETQYF. CDR3 coding DNA: TGCGCCAGCAGCTTTATGAATTACCAAGAGACCCAGTACTTC.

The chain recombines TRBV30 with TRBJ2-5; the match to TRBD2 covers 13 bases. The CDR3 has 15 residues. Germline V gives CDR1 GTSNPN, CDR2 SVGIG (reference sequence). J lost 11 bases, V lost 2 bases, and 11 bases had no gene match. This chain's CDR3 is CAWSNKGLAGLEQYF. The CDR3 region has the DNA TGTGCCTGGAGTAATAAGGGACTAGCGGGATTAGAGCAGTACTTC.

This clone has more than one count but fewer than ten. The V call is TRBV5-4, the J call TRBJ1-4; D may be TRBD1 (6 bases). CDR3 length equals 17 residues. Trimming left V 0 bases short and J 7 bases short, with 19 bases between. Per germline, CDR1 SGHNT and CDR2 YYREEE (reference sequence). CDR3 DNA sequence: TGTGCCAGCAGCTTGGCCGCGGGGGGGCCGGAGAGTGAAAAACTGTTTTTT. Residues: CASSLAAGGPESEKLFF.

This clone was seen a handful of times. The rearrangement links TRBV27 to TRBJ2-3, with 7 bases aligning to TRBD1. With 2 bases clipped from V and 7 bases from J, the junction kept 3 bases outside the gene matches. Germline CDR1 MNHEY, CDR2 SMNVEV (reference sequence). The CDR3 extends over 13 amino acids. CDR3 region: CASSLTGQHTQYF. The CDR3 DNA reads as TGTGCCAGCAGTTTAACGGGACAGCATACGCAGTATTTT.

Concerning this clone: A much larger clone differs by one base, so this may be a read error. The rearrangement joins TRBV4-3 to TRBJ2-3; D gene unclear. Trimming stripped 5 bases from V and 1 base from J, with 4 bases between. This CDR3 spans 12 amino acids. Germline V lookup: CDR1 LGHNA, CDR2 YSLEER. This chain's CDR3 is CASSLGTDTQYF. Here the CDR3 DNA reads TGCGCCAGCAGCTTGGGCACAGATACGCAGTATTTT.

This clone was counted between two and nine times. Other DNA sequences in the same sample also yield this CDR3. The chain links TRBV30 to TRBJ1-3; TRBD1 might be the D (5 bases). Germline CDR1 GTSNPN, CDR2 SVGIG (reference sequence). V was trimmed by 0 bases and J by 0 bases, leaving 6 bases between them. CDR3 length: 14 amino acids. For the CDR3, the DNA is TGTGCCTGGAGTGTGGGGGGCTCTGGAAACACCATATATTTT. It yields the protein CAWSVGGSGNTIYF.

V gene TRBV6-5 combines with J gene TRBJ2-7; TRBD1 might be the D (6 bases). V lost 10 bases to trimming and J lost 3 bases, with 13 bases between them. Germline CDR1 reads MNHEY; CDR2 reads SVGAGI. The CDR3 consists of 12 residues. The CDR3 loop is CAISRDNYEQYF. In nucleotides, the CDR3 is TGTGCCATCAGCCGGGACAACTACGAGCAGTACTTC.

This clone was seen more than once but under ten times. The chain combines TRBV6-6 with TRBJ2-1; possibly TRBD2 for D (5 bases). Germline CDR1 MNHNY, CDR2 SVGAGI (reference sequence). V lost 8 bases and J 0 bases, leaving 11 bases between the germline ends. This CDR3 contains 14 residues. The chain's CDR3 is CASDSEYSYNEQFF. For the CDR3, the DNA is TGTGCCAGCGATAGCGAGTACTCCTACAATGAGCAGTTCTTC.